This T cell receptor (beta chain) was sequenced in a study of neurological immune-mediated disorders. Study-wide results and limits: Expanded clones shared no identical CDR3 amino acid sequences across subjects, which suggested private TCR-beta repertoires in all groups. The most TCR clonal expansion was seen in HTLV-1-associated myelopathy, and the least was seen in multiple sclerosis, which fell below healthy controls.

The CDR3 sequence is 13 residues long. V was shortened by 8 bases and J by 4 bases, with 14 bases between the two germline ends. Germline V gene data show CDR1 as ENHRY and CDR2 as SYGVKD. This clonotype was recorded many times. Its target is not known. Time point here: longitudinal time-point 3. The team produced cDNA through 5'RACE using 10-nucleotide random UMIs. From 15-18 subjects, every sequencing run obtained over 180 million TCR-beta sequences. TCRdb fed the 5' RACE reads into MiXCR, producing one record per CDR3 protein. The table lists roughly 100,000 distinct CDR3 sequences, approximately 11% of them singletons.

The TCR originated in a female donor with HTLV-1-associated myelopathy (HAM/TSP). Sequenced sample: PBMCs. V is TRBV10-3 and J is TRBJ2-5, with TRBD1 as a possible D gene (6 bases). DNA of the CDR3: TGTGCCATCGCAGATTGGGGGCGAGAGACCCAGTACTTC. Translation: CAIADWGRETQYF.